The source of this T cell receptor beta chain is a study of radiation and T cells in renal cell carcinoma. Findings of the study overall: Top tumor clonotypes rose in blood 2 weeks post-radiation, then contracted. No pretreatment tumor biopsies were available for baseline clonotypes.

The V end lost 8 bases, the J end lost 1 base, and 11 bases lay between the germline ends. The V gene's germline CDR1 is SGHVS and CDR2 FQNEAQ. This CDR3 has 14 residues. Time point given: blood 4 weeks post-SBRT, at nephrectomy. Noted treatment: 15 Gy SBRT to primary tumor, nephrectomy 4 weeks later. Nephrectomy followed 15 Gy stereotactic body radiation by 4 weeks. The tumor was a clear cell renal cell carcinoma. Sequencing used immunoSEQ multiplex PCR; TCRdb keeps in-frame clones, though not all of them. The table lists about 150,000 clones, 75% to 90% of them singletons. Turning to this clone: Antigen specificity is unknown.

The sample consisted of blood, taken from a patient whose treatment included radiotherapy and nephrectomy. The sequence was collected from a woman aged 50 to 65 with renal cell carcinoma. V gene TRBV7-8 combines with J gene TRBJ2-2; D might be TRBD1 (6 bases). CDR3 bases: TGTGCCAGCGCGATACAGGGGAACACCGGGGAGCTGTTTTTT. Protein: CASAIQGNTGELFF.